This T cell receptor (beta chain) derives from a study of blood T cell repertoires in COVID-19. Study information: Sample material is recorded as cDNA or gDNA derived from T cells, B-cell-depleted T cells, or PBMCs.

V gave up 0 bases and J gave up 7 bases; unmatched junction bases: 11. CDR3 length: 16 amino acids. Germline V gene lookup returns CDR1 MNHEY and CDR2 SVGAGI. Assay: immunoSEQ multiplex PCR; the TCRdb copy retains only in-frame clones and omits some. This table holds about 350,000 clones, approximately 88% found once. The chain carries TRBV6-5 and TRBJ2-7; 8 bases match TRBD1. The specimen was peripheral blood. This TCR was sampled from a young man with COVID-19, enrolled during active disease. CDR3 residues: CASSYSDRAGSTEQYF. The CDR3 region has the DNA TGTGCCAGCAGTTACTCGGACAGGGCTGGGAGCACGGAGCAGTACTTC.